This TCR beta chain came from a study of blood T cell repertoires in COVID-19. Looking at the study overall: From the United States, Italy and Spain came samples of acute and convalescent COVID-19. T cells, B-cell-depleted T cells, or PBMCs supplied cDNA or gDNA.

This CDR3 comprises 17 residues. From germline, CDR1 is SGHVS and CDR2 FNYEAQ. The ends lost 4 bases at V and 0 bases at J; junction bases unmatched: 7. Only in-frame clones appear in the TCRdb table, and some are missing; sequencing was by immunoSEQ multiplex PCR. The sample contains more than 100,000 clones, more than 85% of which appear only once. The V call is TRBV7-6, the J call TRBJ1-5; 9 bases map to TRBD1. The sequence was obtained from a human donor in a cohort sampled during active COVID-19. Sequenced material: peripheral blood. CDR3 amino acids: CASSSGTGIGSNQPQHF. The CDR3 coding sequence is TGTGCCAGCAGCTCAGGGACAGGGATTGGTAGCAATCAGCCCCAGCATTTT.